This T cell receptor beta chain was sequenced during a study of technical replicates of blood from several donors. TCRdb's table, derived via immunoSEQ multiplex PCR, lists solely in-frame clones and lacks some. The sample holds about 80,000 clones, 70% to 90% seen once. This clone was detected only a few times. Sequencing was carried out using PBMCs. This clonotype originated in a human donor in good health. Some clones in this sample may be carry-over from other donors' samples.

The CDR3 sequence is CASSEPRTGGSYNEQFF. CDR3 nucleotide sequence: TGCGCCAGCAGCGAGCCTCGGACAGGGGGATCCTACAATGAGCAGTTCTTC. V and J are TRBV5-1 and TRBJ2-1; 10 bases line up with TRBD1. After removal of 4 bases from V and 1 base from J, the junction contained 8 bases not matched to a gene. CDR1 and CDR2 (germline): SGHRS, YFSETQ. The CDR3 loop spans 17 amino acids.